These 15 T cell receptor beta chains originate from one sample sequenced in a study of T cell responses to AZD1222 COVID-19 vaccine. Assay: immunoSEQ multiplex PCR; the TCRdb copy retains only in-frame clones and omits some. This sample has about 120,000 clones, with about 90% found just once. Specimen: peripheral blood, collected 28 days after the second AZD1222 dose. These receptors were obtained from an adult who received the AZD1222 COVID-19 vaccine.

This clone showed up just once. V and J are TRBV7-6 and TRBJ1-1; D call uncertain. Trimming pared 4 bases from V and 1 base from J, leaving 10 bases between. CDR1 SGHVS and CDR2 FNYEAQ come from the germline V gene. The CDR3 is 14 residues long. CDR3: CASSSRTANTEAFF. CDR3 bases: TGTGCCAGCAGCTCGCGGACGGCGAACACTGAAGCTTTCTTT. Supplemented by reference TRBV7-6 and TRBJ1-1, the full variable domain reads GAGVSQSPRYKVTKRGQDVALRCDPISGHVSLYWYRQALGQGPEFLTYFNYEAQQDKSGLPNDRFSAERPEGSISTLTIQRTEQRDSAMYRCASSSRTANTEAFFGQGTRLTVV.

This clone was seen just once. V gene TRBV7-9 combines with J gene TRBJ1-1; a possible D gene is TRBD1 (5 bases). This CDR3 spans 15 amino acids. CDR1 and CDR2 from the germline V gene are SEHNR and FQNEAQ (reference sequence). V was shortened by 0 bases and J by 3 bases, with 11 bases between the two germline ends. For the CDR3, the DNA is TGTGCCAGCAGCTTAGCGCTTGTGGGGGACACTGAAGCTTTCTTT. Translated, it gives CASSLALVGDTEAFF.

This clone was seen just once. The V and J genes are TRBV5-4 and TRBJ1-1, with unresolved D. Per germline, CDR1 SGHNT and CDR2 YYREEE (reference sequence). The CDR3 is 13 residues long. Trimming took off 5 bases at V and 0 bases at J, with 8 bases between the two ends. The chain's CDR3 is CASRFSMNTEAFF. DNA for the CDR3: TGTGCCAGCAGATTTTCGATGAACACTGAAGCTTTCTTT.

The V gene is TRBV10-3, the J gene TRBJ2-3; 9 bases align to TRBD2. The J segment lost 3 bases and the V segment lost 10 bases, leaving 20 bases of the junction unmatched. The CDR3 is made up of 18 amino acids. The germline gives CDR1 ENHRY, CDR2 SYGVKD. The DNA for the CDR3 is TGTGCCACCATGGCTTTCGTGGGACTAGCAGAGGAGACAGATACGCAGTATTTT. Translating gives CATMAFVGLAEETDTQYF.

V usage is TRBV27 and J usage is TRBJ1-1; a possible D gene is TRBD1 (5 bases). Trimming pared 2 bases from V and 4 bases from J, leaving 11 bases between. This CDR3 region has 14 residues. Germline loops: CDR1 MNHEY, CDR2 SMNVEV (reference sequence). The CDR3 DNA is TGTGCCAGCAGTTTACTTGGGGCGACCACTGAAGCTTTCTTT. Protein product: CASSLLGATTEAFF.

The chain combines TRBV3-1 (or the pseudogene TRBV3-2) with TRBJ2-7; a weak D match, TRBD1 (5 bases). Trimming removed 1 base at V and 2 bases at J, with 21 bases between. Germline values: CDR1 LGHDT, CDR2 YNNKEL (reference sequence). CDR3 length: 18 amino acids. The CDR3: CASSQAVYDSYLTYEQYF. The CDR3 region has the DNA TGTGCCAGCAGCCAAGCAGTCTACGACAGCTACCTTACCTACGAGCAGTACTTC.

The chain couples TRBV2 to TRBJ2-2; 9 nucleotides match TRBD1. This CDR3 spans 15 amino acids. With 5 bases clipped from V and 4 bases from J, the junction kept 5 bases outside the gene matches. The germline gives CDR1 SNHLY, CDR2 FYNNEI. This chain's CDR3 is CASSSGTGITGELFF. The CDR3 region has the DNA TGTGCCAGCAGTTCCGGGACAGGGATCACCGGGGAGCTGTTTTTT.

The chain links TRBV28 to TRBJ2-7; D ambiguous. The CDR3 length is 15 residues. V shed 8 bases and J shed 4 bases, with 21 bases lying between them. Per the germline V gene, CDR1 is MDHEN and CDR2 is SYDVKM. The chain's CDR3 is CASGPPRPLLYEQYF. The CDR3 DNA follows: TGTGCCAGCGGCCCCCCGAGGCCTCTATTGTACGAGCAGTACTTC.

The table lists this clone with a few counts. The same CDR3 can be traced to other DNA sequences in this sample. This chain uses TRBV12-3 or TRBV12-4 with TRBJ2-7, with 8 positions matching TRBD1. V lost 5 bases to trimming and J lost 2 bases; unmatched junction nucleotides: 2. CDR3 length: 13 amino acids. This chain's CDR3 is CASSPDRAYEQYF. The CDR3 nucleotides read TGTGCCAGCAGTCCGGACAGGGCCTACGAGCAGTACTTC.

DNA of the CDR3: TGTGCCAGCAGTTTCAGTCTCGAAGCCTACGAGCAGTACTTC. Amino acid sequence: CASSFSLEAYEQYF. V is TRBV28 and J is TRBJ2-7; D ambiguous. The length of the CDR3 is 14 residues. With 3 bases removed from V and 2 bases from J, the gap between germline ends came to 11 bases. The germline gives CDR1 MDHEN, CDR2 SYDVKM.

The chain employs TRBV6-5 and TRBJ1-1, with a possible D match to TRBD1 (5 bases). Trimming took 7 bases from V and 0 from J, leaving 12 bases between them. The V gene's germline CDR1 is MNHEY and CDR2 SVGAGI. The CDR3 totals 14 residues. DNA for the CDR3: TGTGCCAGCACCGAGGGACGCCTGAACACTGAAGCTTTCTTT. Translated: CASTEGRLNTEAFF.

This chain connects TRBV7-6 to TRBJ1-1, with 10 nucleotides matching TRBD1. Per the germline V gene, CDR1 is SGHVS and CDR2 is FNYEAQ. The length of the CDR3 is 17 residues. The junction had 10 bases not matched to a gene; V was cut back by 5 bases and J by 1 base. DNA of the CDR3: TGTGCCAGCAGCCCGCGGCCCGGGACAGGGGAGAACACTGAAGCTTTCTTT. As protein: CASSPRPGTGENTEAFF.

This chain joins TRBV5-4 and TRBJ2-1; the match to TRBD1 covers 8 bases. Germline V gene sequence: CDR1 SGHNT, CDR2 YYREEE (reference sequence). The CDR3 is made up of 16 amino acids. V shed 4 bases, J shed 2 bases, and the junction held 8 bases outside the gene matches. CDR3 sequence (DNA): TGTGCCAGCAGCAAAAATGACAGGGGCCCCTACAATGAGCAGTTCTTC. Its protein is CASSKNDRGPYNEQFF.

The chain combines TRBV18 with TRBJ2-5; D remains unclear. Trimming left V 3 bases short and J 5 bases short, with 7 bases between. The CDR3 totals 12 residues. Germline lookup yields CDR1 KGHSH and CDR2 LQKENI. The CDR3 sequence is CASSPRRETQYF. The CDR3 DNA reads as TGTGCCAGCTCACCCCGTCGGGAGACCCAGTACTTC. The whole variable domain, filled in from reference TRBV18 and TRBJ2-5, reads NAGVMQNPRHLVRRRGQEARLRCSPMKGHSHVYWYRQLPEEGLKFMVYLQKENIIDESGMPKERFSAEFPKEGPSILRIQQVVRGDSAAYFCASSPRRETQYFGPGTRLLVL.

The chain recombines TRBV2 with TRBJ1-6; maybe TRBD1 (5 bases). CDR1 is SNHLY and CDR2 is FYNNEI in the germline V gene. The CDR3 extends over 15 amino acids. The ends were cut back, 6 bases at V and 8 bases at J, with 17 bases in the middle. CDR3 DNA sequence: TGTGCCAGCAGCCCTAGACAGCCGGCTGATTCACCCCTCCACTTT. This sequence encodes CASSPRQPADSPLHF.